Listed below are T cell receptor beta chains from one sample, sequenced in a study of blood T cell repertoires in COVID-19. This table comes from immunoSEQ multiplex PCR, and its TCRdb copy is limited to in-frame clones, with some not included. The sample includes about 480,000 clones, 70% to 90% of them seen just once. Sequencing was carried out using PBMCs or T cells enriched from blood (not recorded which). Receptors originate from a woman aged 40 to 55 who had recovered from COVID-19. Both conserved end residues are part of each CDR3. The D gene is left open where the match is weak. Clone size is not always given. Where it is, it says once, few, many or a class for expanded clones.

d_call | clone_size | j_call | v_call | cdr3_aa | cdr3_nt
TRBD2 | NA | TRBJ2-7 | TRBV19 | CASSPRGGGSSYEQYF | TGTGCCAGTAGCCCCCGTGGGGGGGGGTCGTCCTACGAGCAGTACTTC
TRBD2 | few | TRBJ2-7 | TRBV7-2 | CASSRGGLATEQYF | TGTGCCAGCAGCCGTGGGGGACTAGCGACCGAGCAGTACTTC
TRBD1 | NA | TRBJ2-5 | TRBV7-6 | CASSLESQGARETQYF | TGTGCCAGCAGCTTAGAGTCCCAGGGGGCGCGAGAGACCCAGTACTTC
NA | NA | TRBJ2-7 | TRBV9 | CASSVALAGRHEQYF | TGTGCCAGCAGCGTAGCCTTGGCAGGGCGGCACGAGCAGTACTTC
TRBD1 | NA | TRBJ2-7 | TRBV7-9 | CASSLTGGEQYF | TGTGCCAGCAGCCTCACAGGGGGCGAGCAGTACTTC
TRBD1 | NA | TRBJ2-3 | TRBV2 | CASSGRQGTDTQYF | TGTGCCAGCAGTGGACGACAGGGTACAGATACGCAGTATTTT
TRBD2 | NA | TRBJ2-7 | TRBV27 | CASSLGLAGGEQYF | TGTGCCAGCAGCTTGGGACTAGCGGGCGGGGAGCAGTACTTC
TRBD1 | NA | TRBJ2-1 | TRBV9 | CASSARDSSVVNEQFF | TGTGCCAGCAGCGCCCGGGACAGTTCAGTAGTAAATGAGCAGTTCTTC
NA | few | TRBJ1-1 | TRBV3-1/TRBV3-2 | CASSQDISNTEAFF | TGTGCCAGCAGCCAAGATATTTCGAACACTGAAGCTTTCTTT
TRBD1 | NA | TRBJ2-5 | TRBV2 | CASRGQGRETQYF | TGTGCCAGCAGGGGACAGGGGCGGGAGACCCAGTACTTC
NA | NA | TRBJ1-2 | TRBV19 | CASYREGSTVFSGYTF | TGTGCCAGTTACCGGGAGGGATCAACGGTATTCTCAGGCTACACCTTC
TRBD2 | NA | TRBJ2-3 | TRBV27 | CASSRPGLAADTQYF | TGTGCCAGCAGTCGTCCGGGACTAGCGGCAGATACGCAGTATTTT
NA | NA | TRBJ2-7 | TRBV6-2/TRBV6-3 | CASSYGIAYSYEQYF | TGTGCCAGCAGTTACGGGATAGCGTACTCCTACGAGCAGTACTTC
NA | NA | TRBJ2-3 | TRBV30 | CAWSNLDVGTQYF | TGTGCCTGGAGTAACCTAGATGTGGGTACGCAGTATTTT
TRBD2 | NA | TRBJ2-3 | TRBV15 | CATSSSRGLAYSTDTQYF | TGTGCCACCAGCTCGTCGAGAGGACTAGCGTATAGCACAGATACGCAGTATTTT
TRBD1 | NA | TRBJ1-4 | TRBV19 | CASSIVRTGGNEKLFF | TGTGCCAGTAGTATAGTCCGGACAGGGGGTAATGAAAAACTGTTTTTT
NA | NA | TRBJ1-5 | TRBV28 | CASRPGTLNQPQHF | TGTGCCAGCAGACCTGGGACTCTCAATCAGCCCCAGCATTTT
TRBD2 | NA | TRBJ2-7 | TRBV6-4 | CASSPLGTSGRREQYF | TGTGCCAGCAGTCCCCTCGGGACTAGCGGGAGGAGGGAGCAGTACTTC
NA | once | TRBJ2-7 | TRBV5-5 | CASSATEPGVQQYF | TGTGCCAGCAGCGCGACAGAGCCGGGTGTTCAGCAGTACTTC
TRBD1 | NA | TRBJ2-3 | TRBV4-1 | CASSPGQGAIATQYF | TGCGCCAGCAGCCCGGGACAGGGGGCTATAGCTACGCAGTATTTT
NA | NA | TRBJ1-6 | TRBV10-2 | CASSENGGGRVVTYNSPLHF | TGCGCCAGCAGTGAGAACGGCGGCGGCAGGGTGGTTACCTATAATTCACCCCTCCACTTT
TRBD1 | NA | TRBJ1-1 | TRBV7-6 | CASSPPGQASLDEAFF | TGTGCCAGCAGCCCACCGGGACAGGCGTCCTTAGATGAAGCTTTCTTT
TRBD2 | NA | TRBJ2-1 | TRBV14 | CASSPFVGRGANEQFF | TGTGCCAGCAGCCCCTTCGTAGGGCGGGGGGCGAATGAGCAGTTCTTC
TRBD1 | NA | TRBJ2-2 | TRBV7-7 | CASSPTRTGGRTGELFF | TGTGCTAGCAGCCCAACTAGGACAGGGGGTCGGACCGGGGAGCTGTTTTTT
NA | NA | TRBJ2-2 | TRBV18 | CASSRRDTGELFF | TGTGCCAGCTCCCGGCGGGACACCGGGGAGCTGTTTTTT
NA | NA | TRBJ2-1 | TRBV19 | CASGEPSYNEQFF | TGTGCCAGTGGAGAGCCTTCCTACAATGAGCAGTTCTTC
TRBD1 | NA | TRBJ1-2 | TRBV29-1 | CSVQGTYYGYTF | TGCAGCGTACAGGGGACTTACTATGGCTACACCTTC
NA | few | TRBJ1-1 | TRBV12-3/TRBV12-4 | CASSLGNRSGAFF | TGTGCCAGCAGTTTAGGGAACCGATCAGGGGCTTTCTTT
TRBD1 | NA | TRBJ2-7 | TRBV11-3 | CASSPRDRSSYEQYF | TGTGCCAGCAGCCCGCGGGACAGGAGCTCCTACGAGCAGTACTTC
NA | NA | TRBJ2-7 | TRBV9 | CASSVGRNGEQYF | TGTGCCAGCAGCGTAGGTCGCAACGGGGAGCAGTACTTC
TRBD1 | NA | TRBJ1-2 | TRBV7-8 | CASSTPTGVDYGYTF | TGTGCCAGCAGCACCCCGACAGGGGTAGACTATGGCTACACCTTC
NA | once | TRBJ1-6 | TRBV19 | CASSLREKLPLHF | TGTGCCAGTAGTCTCCGGGAGAAATTACCCCTCCACTTT
TRBD1 | NA | TRBJ2-1 | TRBV4-1 | CASSRYHLQGVDNEQFF | TGCGCCAGCAGTCGTTATCATCTGCAGGGGGTGGACAATGAGCAGTTCTTC
NA | NA | TRBJ1-1 | TRBV11-3 | CASSPDLNTEAFF | TGTGCCAGCAGCCCCGACTTGAACACTGAAGCTTTCTTT
TRBD2 | NA | TRBJ2-5 | TRBV24-1 | CATSEPGLAGQETQYF | TGTGCCACCAGTGAACCTGGACTAGCGGGACAAGAGACCCAGTACTTC
TRBD1 | NA | TRBJ2-7 | TRBV30 | CAWNGDRGYEQYF | TGTGCCTGGAACGGGGACAGGGGGTACGAGCAGTACTTC
NA | NA | TRBJ1-2 | TRBV28 | CASSSPTTGTYGYTF | TGTGCCAGCAGTTCCCCTACGACAGGAACCTATGGCTACACCTTC
NA | NA | TRBJ1-1 | TRBV5-6 | CASSPPIRGTEAFF | TGTGCCAGCAGCCCTCCCATTAGGGGGACTGAAGCTTTCTTT
TRBD1 | NA | TRBJ1-6 | TRBV5-5 | CASSLEQGARGSPLHF | TGTGCCAGCAGCTTAGAACAGGGGGCGAGAGGGTCACCCCTCCACTTT
TRBD1 | NA | TRBJ1-2 | TRBV3-1/TRBV3-2 | CASSQATGNGYTF | TGTGCCAGCAGCCAAGCGACAGGGAATGGCTACACCTTC
TRBD2 | once | TRBJ2-1 | TRBV5-4 | CASSSLAGRARNEQFF | TGTGCCAGCAGCTCGCTAGCGGGCCGGGCCAGGAATGAGCAGTTCTTC
NA | NA | TRBJ1-5 | TRBV19 | CASRDQGSDQPQHF | TGTGCCAGTAGAGATCAGGGGAGCGATCAGCCCCAGCATTTT
TRBD1 | once | TRBJ2-7 | TRBV7-2 | CASRRDRAYEQYF | TGTGCCAGCAGACGGGACAGGGCGTACGAGCAGTACTTC
NA | NA | TRBJ2-5 | TRBV12-5 | CASGLVQGGAGQTQYF | TGTGCTAGTGGTTTGGTACAAGGGGGAGCAGGCCAGACCCAGTACTTC
NA | NA | TRBJ1-5 | TRBV29-1 | CSVRLQEGQPQHF | TGCAGCGTTAGGTTACAGGAAGGTCAGCCCCAGCATTTT